The subject of this entry is one T cell receptor (beta chain). This sample is part of a study of blood T cell repertoires in COVID-19. Study-wide context: PBMCs, B-cell-depleted T cells, or T cells provided the cDNA or gDNA that made up the material.

Living in roughly 25 US areas, the participants were between 18 and 89 years of age. Clinical histories supplied by participants themselves formed the basis of cohort assignment. Original methodology: The authors estimated nucleated cell counts from reference gene primer amplification. Sequenced by immunoSEQ multiplex PCR; TCRdb stores in-frame clones only, minus some. The V and J calls and clone size are taken from that table; D and trimming were inferred from the DNA. Of around 200,000 clones listed, roughly 89% are singletons. Germline V CDR1 and CDR2: SGDLS, YYNGEE. Losses at the gene ends were 3 bases for V and 7 bases for J; bases not matched to a gene: 20. The CDR3 is 18 amino acids.

This receptor was taken from a middle-aged woman with acute COVID-19. This chain joins TRBV9 and TRBJ2-5; 8 nucleotides line up with TRBD2. Sequencing was carried out using PBMCs or T cells enriched from blood (not recorded which). The CDR3 nucleotides read TGTGCCAGCAGCGCTACTCCCCTACCCTGGACTAGCTCTGGGACCCAGTACTTC. It translates to CASSATPLPWTSSGTQYF.